This TCR beta chain is from a study of T cells in localized non-small cell lung cancer. General observations from the study: It remains possible that heterogeneity exists, since only one tumor region was sequenced.

The protocol was immunoSEQ multiplex PCR, while the TCRdb copy is restricted to in-frame clones and leaves out a portion. The data show some 5,200 clones, 55% seen once. Of note for this clone: Its antigen is undetermined.

Germline CDR1 and CDR2: SGHAT and FQDESV (reference sequence). The CDR3 has 14 amino acids. Trimming cost V 2 bases and J 5 bases, with 12 bases left between them. The TCR comes from a male donor at least 60 years old with stage I squamous cell lung carcinoma. This rearrangement joins TRBV11-1 to TRBJ1-2; possibly TRBD1 for D (6 bases). Material: lymph node tissue, obtained before any cancer treatment. The CDR3 loop is CASSLRDNFYGYTF. Here the CDR3 DNA reads TGTGCCAGCAGCTTACGGGACAATTTTTATGGCTACACCTTC.